This entry lists 26 T cell receptor beta chains sequenced from one sample in a study of control samples from healthy donors and cancer patients. The method was immunoSEQ multiplex PCR; TCRdb's version includes in-frame clones alone and lacks a portion of them. The profile shows about 160,000 clones, around 93% of them singletons. Sequencing was done on a sample of blood. Receptors were obtained from a woman aged 55-70 years in good health.

The V and J genes are TRBV5-8 and TRBJ1-5, with 9 nucleotides matching TRBD1. Trimming took 4 bases from V and 7 from J; bases not matched to a gene: 3. From germline, CDR1 is SGHTS and CDR2 YDEGEE. This CDR3 has 13 residues. The CDR3 nucleotides read TGTGCCAGCAGCAGGGACAGGGACCAGCCCCAGCATTTT. Translated, it gives CASSRDRDQPQHF.

The rearrangement uses TRBV5-1 and TRBJ1-6; D gene unclear. Germline V gene data show CDR1 as SGHRS and CDR2 as YFSETQ. This CDR3 contains 15 residues. The V end was cut by 3 bases, the J end by 8 bases, with 15 bases between. The CDR3 loop reads CASSSTPIGDSPLHF. The CDR3 bases are TGCGCCAGCAGCTCCACCCCCATTGGGGATTCACCCCTCCACTTT.

This chain uses TRBV7-2 with TRBJ1-5; 7 bases align to TRBD1. V lost 4 bases to trimming and J lost 2 bases; unmatched junction nucleotides: 2. Germline CDR1 SGHTA, CDR2 FQGNSA. The CDR3 is 14 amino acids. In nucleotides, the CDR3 is TGTGCCAGCAGCTATACAGGGGGCAATCAGCCCCAGCATTTT. It is translated as CASSYTGGNQPQHF.

The chain couples TRBV5-1 to TRBJ2-1; TRBD2 matches at 8 bases. The CDR3 runs to 14 residues. Unmatched junction bases numbered 2, after V lost 0 bases and J lost 6 bases. Germline V lookup: CDR1 SGHRS, CDR2 YFSETQ. The CDR3 bases are TGCGCCAGCAGCTTGGCGACTAGCGCCAATGAGCAGTTCTTC. Amino acids: CASSLATSANEQFF.

V gene TRBV30 combines with J gene TRBJ1-1; D unresolved. The germline V gene has CDR1 GTSNPN and CDR2 SVGIG (reference sequence). V lost 2 bases and J lost 1, with 8 bases in between. CDR3 length: 13 residues. CDR3 sequence (DNA): TGTGCCTGGAGTAGTCACTCGAACACTGAAGCTTTCTTT. It specifies CAWSSHSNTEAFF.

The chain uses TRBV6-5 and TRBJ1-3, with a tentative D call TRBD1 (5 bases). Germline loops: CDR1 MNHEY, CDR2 SVGAGI. CDR3 length: 16 residues. Trimming left V 2 bases short and J 1 base short, with 12 bases between. This CDR3 reads CASSYGAGSSGNTIYF. The DNA of the CDR3 is TGTGCCAGCAGTTACGGGGCAGGATCGTCTGGAAACACCATATATTTT.

This sequence joins TRBV19 and TRBJ1-4; D possibly corresponds to TRBD1 (5 bases). The CDR3 contains 15 residues. The germline V and J ends were trimmed by 5 bases and 7 bases, with 17 bases remaining between them. Germline V lookup: CDR1 LNHDA, CDR2 SQIVND (reference sequence). The DNA for the CDR3 is TGTGCCAGTAGTGATCCCATCAGGGTCGGTGAAAAACTGTTTTTT. It yields the protein CASSDPIRVGEKLFF. Supplemented by reference TRBV19 and TRBJ1-4, the full variable domain reads DGGITQSPKYLFRKEGQNVTLSCEQNLNHDAMYWYRQDPGQGLRLIYYSQIVNDFQKGDIAEGYSVSREKKESFPLTVTSAQKNPTAFYLCASSDPIRVGEKLFFGSGTQLSVL.

CDR3 DNA sequence: TGTGCCAGCAGCCAACAAGGTCCCATTTCCATTTCCGACAATGAGCAGTTCTTC. It translates to CASSQQGPISISDNEQFF. The V gene is TRBV3-1 (or the pseudogene TRBV3-2), the J gene TRBJ2-1; unclear D gene. This CDR3 has 18 amino acids. Germline assignment: CDR1 LGHDT and CDR2 YNNKEL (reference sequence). The V end was cut by 2 bases, the J end by 5 bases, with 22 bases between.

The chain employs TRBV10-1 and TRBJ2-1; D is unresolved. Germline values: CDR1 WNHNN, CDR2 SYGVQD (reference sequence). CDR3 length: 15 amino acids. The V gene lost 2 bases and the J gene lost 9 bases, with 17 bases spanning the gap. The CDR3 region is CASSEMAGRIGEQFF. In DNA, the CDR3 is TGCGCCAGCAGTGAGATGGCAGGTCGAATCGGTGAGCAGTTCTTC.

This clone showed up just a few times. The CDR3 bases are TGTGCCAGCAGCTTATCCCATGAGCAGTTCTTC. It translates to CASSLSHEQFF. The rearrangement links TRBV7-9 to TRBJ2-1, with unresolved D. CDR1 is SEHNR, CDR2 FQNEAQ, per germline (reference sequence). Deletions cut 2 bases from V and 8 bases from J, with 4 bases between. CDR3 size: 11 residues.

The J gene is TRBJ2-7, the V gene TRBV5-1, with D perhaps matching TRBD1 (5 bases). The CDR3 is 16 residues long. Per germline, CDR1 SGHRS and CDR2 YFSETQ. Deletions cut 4 bases from V and 2 bases from J, with 19 bases between. The CDR3 here is CASSGQDGRTPYEQYF. The CDR3 DNA reads TGCGCCAGCAGCGGGCAGGACGGCCGGACACCCTACGAGCAGTACTTC.

The chain has TRBV7-2 and TRBJ1-2; unclear D gene. The CDR3 loop spans 13 amino acids. Germline V gene sequence: CDR1 SGHTA, CDR2 FQGNSA. Trimming pared 5 bases from V and 8 bases from J, leaving 15 bases between. For the CDR3, the DNA is TGTGCCAGCAGCCGGGGTTTCGCCCTGGGCTACACCTTC. Its protein is CASSRGFALGYTF.

The chain couples TRBV19 to TRBJ2-7; 8 nucleotides line up with TRBD2. With V trimmed by 6 bases and J by 2 bases, 3 bases remained unmatched. This CDR3 has 13 residues. Germline V gene data show CDR1 as LNHDA and CDR2 as SQIVND (reference sequence). CDR3 DNA: TGTGCCAGTAGACCGACTAGCGCCTACGAGCAGTACTTC. This gives the protein CASRPTSAYEQYF.

Here the CDR3 DNA reads TGTGCCAGCAGCCGACAGGGAAGCACAGATACGCAGTATTTT. The encoded protein is CASSRQGSTDTQYF. This chain uses TRBV11-3 with TRBJ2-3; TRBD1 matches 7 bases. The CDR3 covers 14 residues. V shed 5 bases and J 0 bases; nucleotides not matched to a gene: 2. Germline values: CDR1 SGHNT, CDR2 YENEEA.

The V call is TRBV18, the J call TRBJ1-2; tentatively, D is TRBD1 (6 bases). V lost 2 bases and J lost 7, with 11 bases in between. The CDR3 runs 13 residues. Germline V lookup: CDR1 KGHSH, CDR2 LQKENI. CDR3 DNA: TGTGCCAGCTCACCAGGGGGCGAAATTGGCTACACCTTC. This translates into CASSPGGEIGYTF.

The table lists this clone with a count of one. The chain combines TRBV6-6 with TRBJ1-5, with 11 bases fitting TRBD1. V gave up 5 bases and J gave up 6 bases; unmatched junction bases: 6. Germline V CDR1 and CDR2: MNHNY, SVGAGI (reference sequence). This CDR3 has 15 amino acids. The CDR3 DNA sequence: TGTGCCAGCAGTCCAGGACAGGGGGCGATTCAGCCCCAGCATTTT. Its protein product is CASSPGQGAIQPQHF.

V gene TRBV2 combines with J gene TRBJ1-2, with D tentatively TRBD1 (6 bases). The CDR3 contains 13 residues. V lost 6 bases to trimming and J lost 2 bases, with 10 bases between them. Germline V gene sequence: CDR1 SNHLY, CDR2 FYNNEI. CDR3 region: CASRQGWNYGYTF. The CDR3 nucleotides read TGTGCCAGCAGACAGGGTTGGAACTATGGCTACACCTTC.

This chain joins TRBV7-8 and TRBJ1-4; D is unresolved. CDR1 and CDR2 (germline): SGHVS, FQNEAQ. The CDR3 is made up of 13 amino acids. Trimming removed 5 bases at V and 0 bases at J, with 4 bases between. The CDR3 bases are TGTGCCAGCAGCGCCACAACTAATGAAAAACTGTTTTTT. Its translation: CASSATTNEKLFF.

The genes are TRBV28 and TRBJ1-5; tentative D call: TRBD1 (6 bases). Trimming took off 5 bases at V and 2 bases at J, with 7 bases between the two ends. Germline CDR1 and CDR2: MDHEN and SYDVKM. The CDR3 extends over 13 amino acids. CDR3 loop: CASSRTGNQPQHF. The CDR3 nucleotides are TGTGCCAGCAGTCGGACAGGCAATCAGCCCCAGCATTTT.

This rearrangement joins TRBV2 to TRBJ2-2; TRBD1 is a possible D gene (6 bases). The V gene's germline CDR1 is SNHLY and CDR2 FYNNEI. V was shortened by 7 bases and J by 2 bases, with 11 bases between the two germline ends. The CDR3 has 14 residues. Here the CDR3 reads CASKGVGNTGELFF. The CDR3 nucleotides read TGTGCCAGCAAGGGGGTGGGTAACACCGGGGAGCTGTTTTTT.

About this clone itself: This CDR3 is also generated by other DNA sequences in the sample. The chain carries TRBV6-5 and TRBJ1-3; D call uncertain. Trimming removed 6 bases from V and 4 bases from J, with 16 bases in between. Germline assignment: CDR1 MNHEY and CDR2 SVGAGI. The CDR3 runs to 15 residues. The CDR3 sequence: CASSYDRASGNTIYF. Here the CDR3 DNA reads TGTGCCAGCAGCTACGACCGGGCGTCAGGAAACACCATATATTTT.

V gene TRBV5-1 combines with J gene TRBJ1-2; 10 bases match TRBD1. CDR1 is SGHRS and CDR2 is YFSETQ in the germline V gene. J gave up 7 bases and V 2 bases, and 11 bases lay outside the gene matches. This CDR3 is 16 amino acids long. CDR3 DNA: TGCGCCAGCAGCTTTGGCGGGACAGGGGAAAGTCGTGGCTACACCTTC. As protein: CASSFGGTGESRGYTF.

There are a few counts of this clone. This sequence joins TRBV7-9 and TRBJ1-1; no firm D call. Germline assignment: CDR1 SEHNR and CDR2 FQNEAQ (reference sequence). This CDR3 is built from 15 residues. Trimming cost V 1 base and J 1 base, with 10 bases left between them. CDR3 residues: CASSLVSGKNTEAFF. The CDR3 DNA follows: TGTGCCAGCAGCTTAGTTTCCGGGAAGAACACTGAAGCTTTCTTT.

The chain couples TRBV27 to TRBJ1-5; D call uncertain. Germline values: CDR1 MNHEY, CDR2 SMNVEV (reference sequence). The CDR3 length is 14 residues. Trimming shortened V by 5 bases and J by 6 bases, and 14 bases separated the two germline ends. Written as DNA, the CDR3 is TGTGCCAGCAGTCGATACCCGTCGACTCAGCCCCAGCATTTT. Protein product: CASSRYPSTQPQHF.

The rearrangement joins TRBV6-6 to TRBJ1-2; D gene uncertain. Trimming removed 6 bases at V and 2 bases at J, with 10 bases between. The CDR3 consists of 13 residues. Germline values: CDR1 MNHNY, CDR2 SVGAGI (reference sequence). DNA of the CDR3: TGTGCCAGCAGGCCAGGAGAAAACTATGGCTACACCTTC. Protein product: CASRPGENYGYTF.

The gene calls are TRBV9 and TRBJ1-6, with D maybe TRBD1 (6 bases). This CDR3 is built from 16 residues. With 3 bases removed from V and 5 bases from J, the gap between germline ends came to 15 bases. Per the germline V gene, CDR1 is SGDLS and CDR2 is YYNGEE. CDR3 DNA sequence: TGTGCCAGCAGCGCTTGGGTGGACAGCAATAATTCACCCCTCCACTTT. Translation gives CASSAWVDSNNSPLHF. The variable domain in full, with the rest retrieved from reference TRBV9 and TRBJ1-6, is DSGVTQTPKHLITATGQRVTLRCSPRSGDLSVYWYQQSLDQGLQFLIQYYNGEERAKGNILERFSAQQFPDLHSELNLSSLELGDSALYFCASSAWVDSNNSPLHFGNGTRLTVT.